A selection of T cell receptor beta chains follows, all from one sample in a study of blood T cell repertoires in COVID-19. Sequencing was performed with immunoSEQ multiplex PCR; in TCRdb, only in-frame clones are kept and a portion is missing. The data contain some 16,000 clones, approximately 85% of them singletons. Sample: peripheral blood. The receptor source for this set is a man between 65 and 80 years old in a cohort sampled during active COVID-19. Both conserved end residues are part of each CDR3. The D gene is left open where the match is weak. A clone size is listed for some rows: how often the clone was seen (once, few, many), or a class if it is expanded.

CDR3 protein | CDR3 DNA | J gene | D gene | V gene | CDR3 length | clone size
CASSSQVTPNF | TGTGCCAGCAGTTCACAGGTTACACCGAATTTT | TRBJ1-5 | NA | TRBV28 | 11 | NA
CASSPGLPVNEQFF | TGTGCCAGTAGCCCGGGACTACCAGTAAATGAGCAGTTCTTC | TRBJ2-1 | TRBD2 | TRBV19 | 14 | NA
CASSLDRVRETQYF | TGTGCCAGCTCACTCGACCGGGTACGGGAGACCCAGTACTTC | TRBJ2-5 | NA | TRBV18 | 14 | NA
CASTNPGVNTEAFF | TGTGCCAGTACCAACCCGGGTGTGAACACTGAAGCTTTCTTT | TRBJ1-1 | NA | TRBV19 | 14 | NA
CAWSRGAGYTEAFF | TGTGCCTGGAGTAGGGGCGCGGGGTACACTGAAGCTTTCTTT | TRBJ1-1 | NA | TRBV30 | 14 | NA
CASSPGTGVETQYF | TGTGCCAGCTCTCCCGGGACAGGGGTTGAGACCCAGTACTTC | TRBJ2-5 | TRBD1 | TRBV6-5 | 14 | medium-sized
CATSEDRETEAFF | TGTGCCACCAGTGAGGACAGGGAAACTGAAGCTTTCTTT | TRBJ1-1 | TRBD1 | TRBV24-1 | 13 | NA
CASSFGTSGDNEQFF | TGTGCCAGCAGTTTCGGGACTAGCGGAGACAATGAGCAGTTCTTC | TRBJ2-1 | TRBD2 | TRBV6-5 | 15 | NA
CASSYGLAATDTQYF | TGTGCCAGCAGTTACGGACTAGCGGCCACAGATACGCAGTATTTT | TRBJ2-3 | TRBD2 | TRBV6-6 | 15 | NA
CASSPDSPGGEQYF | TGTGCCAGCAGCCCGGACTCGCCGGGAGGCGAGCAGTACTTC | TRBJ2-7 | TRBD2 | TRBV7-2 | 14 | NA
CAIKAENQPQHF | TGTGCCATCAAAGCGGAGAATCAGCCCCAGCATTTT | TRBJ1-5 | NA | TRBV10-3 | 12 | NA
CASSYRRDNSYEQYF | TGTGCCAGCAGTTACCGCCGGGACAACTCCTACGAGCAGTACTTC | TRBJ2-7 | NA | TRBV6-5 | 15 | medium-sized
CASSTPGLSSYEQYF | TGTGCCAGCAGTACTCCGGGACTGAGCTCCTACGAGCAGTACTTC | TRBJ2-7 | NA | TRBV27 | 15 | NA
CASRPGLAGASSYNEQFF | TGTGCCAGCAGACCGGGACTAGCGGGAGCCTCCTCCTACAATGAGCAGTTCTTC | TRBJ2-1 | TRBD2 | TRBV27 | 18 | NA
CASSGTRTGELFF | TGTGCCAGCAGCGGGACTAGAACTGGGGAGCTGTTTTTT | TRBJ2-2 | TRBD2 | TRBV6-5 | 13 | NA
CASGSNLAGSYNEQFF | TGTGCTAGTGGTTCGAATCTAGCGGGCTCCTACAATGAGCAGTTCTTC | TRBJ2-1 | TRBD2 | TRBV12-5 | 16 | NA
CSANEGVSTYF | TGCAGTGCCAATGAGGGGGTTAGTACTTACTTC | TRBJ2-5 | NA | TRBV20-1 | 11 | NA
CASSQDWATVGQFF | TGTGCCAGCAGCCAAGATTGGGCGACCGTTGGGCAGTTCTTC | TRBJ2-1 | NA | TRBV3-1/TRBV3-2 | 14 | NA
CASSAQSGRETQYF | TGTGCCAGCAGCGCGCAAAGCGGGCGAGAGACCCAGTACTTC | TRBJ2-5 | NA | TRBV7-8 | 14 | NA
CASSYSRAESTDTQYF | TGTGCCAGCAGTTACTCGAGAGCGGAGAGCACAGATACGCAGTATTTT | TRBJ2-3 | NA | TRBV6-2/TRBV6-3 | 16 | once
CASSLSGYEQYF | TGTGCCAGCAGTTTAAGCGGCTACGAGCAGTACTTC | TRBJ2-7 | NA | TRBV28 | 12 | NA
CASAEGIAGANVLTF | TGTGCCTCGGCGGAGGGTATAGCTGGGGCCAACGTCCTGACTTTC | TRBJ2-6 | NA | TRBV7-6 | 15 | NA
CASSVEPGTSEAFF | TGTGCCAGCAGCGTAGAGCCTGGGACTTCTGAAGCTTTCTTT | TRBJ1-1 | NA | TRBV9 | 14 | NA
CASSPGFEQYF | TGTGCCAGCAGCCCAGGGTTTGAGCAGTACTTC | TRBJ2-7 | NA | TRBV4-2 | 11 | once
CASRERGSGANVLTF | TGTGCCAGCAGGGAGAGGGGGTCTGGGGCCAACGTCCTGACTTTC | TRBJ2-6 | NA | TRBV7-3 | 15 | once
CASSRTGAYEQYF | TGTGCCAGCAGTCGGACAGGGGCCTACGAGCAGTACTTC | TRBJ2-7 | TRBD1 | TRBV6-5 | 13 | NA
CASSLGVTSYEQYF | TGTGCCAGCAGTTTGGGAGTGACCTCCTACGAGCAGTACTTC | TRBJ2-7 | NA | TRBV27 | 14 | NA
CASSRTFPTEAFF | TGTGCCAGCAGTCGGACTTTTCCCACTGAAGCTTTCTTT | TRBJ1-1 | NA | TRBV28 | 13 | NA
CAISEYDRGSPYNEQFF | TGTGCCATCAGTGAGTATGACCGGGGGAGTCCCTACAATGAGCAGTTCTTC | TRBJ2-1 | NA | TRBV10-3 | 17 | NA
CASSQQGSQPQHF | TGTGCCAGCAGTCAGCAGGGGAGTCAGCCCCAGCATTTT | TRBJ1-5 | NA | TRBV6-7 | 13 | NA
CASRRLAGGADEQFF | TGTGCCAGCAGAAGACTAGCGGGAGGGGCTGATGAGCAGTTCTTC | TRBJ2-1 | TRBD2 | TRBV7-2 | 15 | NA
CASSSRTGDNSPLHF | TGCGCCAGCAGCTCAAGGACAGGAGATAATTCACCCCTCCACTTT | TRBJ1-6 | TRBD1 | TRBV5-1 | 15 | NA
CASSFSREGRYEQFF | TGTGCCAGCAGTTTCTCACGGGAGGGCCGGTATGAGCAGTTCTTC | TRBJ2-1 | TRBD2 | TRBV28 | 15 | NA
CAWAGTQKNIQYF | TGTGCCTGGGCCGGGACTCAAAAAAACATTCAGTACTTC | TRBJ2-4 | NA | TRBV30 | 13 | NA
CASSQYPGDYEQYF | TGTGCCAGCAGCCAGTACCCGGGGGACTACGAGCAGTACTTC | TRBJ2-7 | NA | TRBV11-3 | 14 | once
CASRAGTANQPQHF | TGTGCCAGCAGGGCCGGGACAGCTAATCAGCCCCAGCATTTT | TRBJ1-5 | TRBD1 | TRBV27 | 14 | NA
CASSLARADYEQYF | TGTGCCAGCAGCTTAGCGAGAGCGGACTACGAGCAGTACTTC | TRBJ2-7 | NA | TRBV7-2 | 14 | NA
CASSYDPNRGTEAFF | TGTGCCAGCAGTTACGACCCAAACAGGGGCACTGAAGCTTTCTTT | TRBJ1-1 | TRBD1 | TRBV6-2/TRBV6-3 | 15 | NA
CASSFRNNNEKLFF | TGTGCCAGCAGCTTCAGAAATAATAATGAAAAACTGTTTTTT | TRBJ1-4 | NA | TRBV5-4 | 14 | NA
CATGTGWNSPLHF | TGTGCCACCGGGACAGGGTGGAATTCACCCCTCCACTTT | TRBJ1-6 | TRBD1 | TRBV28 | 13 | NA
CASSPEQAGGLNTGELFF | TGTGCCAGCTCACCGGAACAAGCGGGAGGGCTAAACACCGGGGAGCTGTTTTTT | TRBJ2-2 | TRBD2 | TRBV18 | 18 | NA
CASSEIQRGPNYGYTF | TGTGCCAGCAGTGAAATACAAAGGGGGCCCAACTATGGCTACACCTTC | TRBJ1-2 | TRBD1 | TRBV6-1 | 16 | NA
CASSLKGSGSWETQYF | TGTGCCAGCAGCTTGAAGGGCAGCGGAAGCTGGGAGACCCAGTACTTC | TRBJ2-5 | NA | TRBV5-6 | 16 | NA
CASRQTSLVSYEQYF | TGTGCCAGCAGGCAAACTAGCCTGGTGTCCTACGAGCAGTACTTC | TRBJ2-7 | NA | TRBV6-5 | 15 | NA
CASSTRTGDQGEQFF | TGTGCCAGCAGCACCCGGACAGGGGATCAGGGTGAGCAGTTCTTC | TRBJ2-1 | TRBD1 | TRBV11-2 | 15 | NA
CASSVDSREQYF | TGTGCCAGCAGCGTAGACTCGCGCGAGCAGTACTTC | TRBJ2-7 | NA | TRBV9 | 12 | NA
CASSSRRESNEKLFF | TGTGCCAGCAGTTCAAGGAGGGAGTCTAATGAAAAACTGTTTTTT | TRBJ1-4 | NA | TRBV28 | 15 | NA
CSVEKGTSGSNEQFF | TGCAGCGTTGAGAAGGGGACTAGCGGGAGTAATGAGCAGTTCTTC | TRBJ2-1 | TRBD2 | TRBV29-1 | 15 | NA
CASSQGRGSSEQYF | TGCGCCAGCAGCCAAGGGAGAGGGTCCTCCGAGCAGTACTTC | TRBJ2-7 | NA | TRBV4-3 | 14 | once
CATSRESGMNTEAFF | TGTGCCACCAGCAGAGAATCCGGGATGAACACTGAAGCTTTCTTT | TRBJ1-1 | NA | TRBV15 | 15 | NA
CAWSVAGSQPQHF | TGTGCCTGGAGTGTCGCGGGTTCCCAGCCCCAGCATTTT | TRBJ1-5 | NA | TRBV30 | 13 | NA
CASSYSDSVYTQYF | TGTGCCAGCAGTTACTCGGACAGCGTTTATACGCAGTATTTT | TRBJ2-3 | NA | TRBV6-5 | 14 | NA
CASSLTSGLQETQYF | TGCGCCAGCAGCTTAACTAGCGGATTACAAGAGACCCAGTACTTC | TRBJ2-5 | TRBD2 | TRBV5-1 | 15 | once
CASSVVGEALTDTQYF | TGTGCCAGCAGCGTAGTGGGGGAGGCTCTCACAGATACGCAGTATTTT | TRBJ2-3 | NA | TRBV9 | 16 | NA
CATSERDGQRSGANVLTF | TGTGCCACCAGTGAGCGGGACGGGCAGCGGTCTGGGGCCAACGTCCTGACTTTC | TRBJ2-6 | NA | TRBV24-1 | 18 | NA